The T cell receptor beta chain described here comes from a study of T cells in Graves' hyperthyroidism and ophthalmopathy. This clonotype was observed a handful of times. The antigen remains unidentified. For ophthalmopathy patients, the Clinical Activity Score was at least 3 and the NOSPECS grade at least 4; duration was under 3 months. The study left out patients who had uncontrolled infection, other autoimmune disease, pregnancy or lactation. Amplification of TCR beta CDR3 regions used RNA as the template. HTBI primers were the set used in a first-round RT-PCR of the TCR CDR3. TCRdb re-analysed the multiplex PCR reads in MiXCR, keeping a single row per CDR3 protein. The data show around 340,000 distinct CDR3 sequences, around a sixth seen once. Findings of the study overall: Most thyroid clonotypes expanded above 0.001 were also detected in blood.

V gave up 4 bases and J gave up 0 bases; unmatched junction bases: 9. Germline values: CDR1 SGHNT, CDR2 YYREEE (reference sequence). This CDR3 region has 18 residues. The V and J genes are TRBV5-4 and TRBJ2-6; 8 positions agree with TRBD1. The receptor comes from a woman aged 40 to 49 with Graves' ophthalmopathy. Input material: blood. The CDR3 sequence: CASSLDREKSSGANVLTF. DNA for the CDR3: TGTGCCAGCAGCCTGGACAGGGAGAAAAGCTCTGGGGCCAACGTCCTGACTTTC.